The T cell receptor beta chain described here comes from a study of blood T cell repertoires in COVID-19 (dated by TCRdb to about 2020). For context, the study as a whole: The collaborator samples originated in the United States, Italy and Spain and spanned the acute and convalescent phases of COVID-19. The material from the prospective study consisted of cDNA or gDNA derived from T cells, B-cell-depleted T cells, or PBMCs. The dataset comprised deeply sampled blood TCRbeta repertoires from subjects exposed to, actively infected with, or recovered from COVID-19. The repertoires were made available in a free public database intended to serve as a resource for research on the immune response to SARS-CoV-2. Samples came from the ongoing ImmuneRACE study (first 160 participants) plus 1,254 subjects from 6 global collaborators. Nearly every sample came with metadata listing a de-identified subject ID, COVID-19 status, age in years and sex. Where available, HLA class I and class II types were obtained from metadata supplied by the sample provider rather than from assay-based typing.

TCRbeta CDR3 regions were amplified from genomic DNA using the immunoSEQ Assay, a bias-controlled multiplex PCR. In the original analysis: Nucleated cell counts per sample were estimated from amplification of reference gene primers within the assay. To quantify the absolute abundance of each unique TCRbeta CDR3 rearrangement, sequence reads were collapsed and filtered. Productive Simpson clonality was computed per sample as the square root of Simpson's diversity index over productive rearrangements. TCRdb obtained this table from immuneACCESS and retained in-frame rearrangements with V and J assigned. These tables miss some clones; where compared with another copy, unresolved V genes account for less than half of the shortfall, and the remainder is unexplained. V and J calls plus clone size are reproduced from that table; the DNA served to infer D and trimming. The sample table contains approximately 200,000 clones; only one count was recorded for about 91% of them. The biggest ten clones account for 3.5% to 5% of the sample.

V trim: 0 bases; J trim: 3 bases; unmatched bases: 4. The CDR3 starts with the cysteine, ends with the phenylalanine, and has 15 residues. The retained sequence is limited to the CDR3, 45 bases, with the frame set at the first base. The germline V gene supplies CDR1 MNHNS and CDR2 SASEGT. The collaborating institutions used their own protocols to collect whole blood in K2EDTA tubes. Collaborator samples were shipped for TCRbeta analysis as frozen whole blood, isolated PBMCs, or DNA extracted from either sample type. Points the paper makes about the study in general: How much clinical and demographic metadata was included differed by source and by participant, and the metadata was provided uncurated.

With regard to this clone: The target of this receptor is not known. Base qualities are not provided; no much larger clone lies one nucleotide away.

What was sequenced was peripheral blood. The clonotype originates from a woman in her thirties with acute or convalescent COVID-19. The rearrangement combines TRBV6-1 with TRBJ1-2; 7 nucleotides in the junction match TRBD1. The CDR3 amino acid sequence is: CASSEASTGDYGYTF. The nucleotide sequence is given as TGTGCCAGCAGTGAAGCGTCTACAGGGGACTATGGCTACACCTTC.